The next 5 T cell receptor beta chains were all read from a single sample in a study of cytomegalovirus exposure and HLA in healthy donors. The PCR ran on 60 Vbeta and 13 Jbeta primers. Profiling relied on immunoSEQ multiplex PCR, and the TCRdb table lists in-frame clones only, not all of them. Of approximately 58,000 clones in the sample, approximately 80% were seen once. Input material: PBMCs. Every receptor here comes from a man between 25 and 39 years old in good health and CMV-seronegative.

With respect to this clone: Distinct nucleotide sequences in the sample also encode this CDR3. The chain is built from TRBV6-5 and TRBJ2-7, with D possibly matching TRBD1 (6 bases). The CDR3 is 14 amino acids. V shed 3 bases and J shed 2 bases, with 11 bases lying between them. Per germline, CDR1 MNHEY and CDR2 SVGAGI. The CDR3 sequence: CASSYSRQAYEQYF. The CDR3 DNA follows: TGTGCCAGCAGTTATTCCCGACAGGCCTACGAGCAGTACTTC.

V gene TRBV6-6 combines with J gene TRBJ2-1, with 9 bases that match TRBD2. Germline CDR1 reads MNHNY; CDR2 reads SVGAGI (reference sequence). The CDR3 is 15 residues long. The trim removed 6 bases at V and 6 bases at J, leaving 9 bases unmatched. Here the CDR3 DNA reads TGTGCCAGCAGAGGTGGCGGGGGGGGACCCAATGAGCAGTTCTTC. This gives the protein CASRGGGGGPNEQFF.

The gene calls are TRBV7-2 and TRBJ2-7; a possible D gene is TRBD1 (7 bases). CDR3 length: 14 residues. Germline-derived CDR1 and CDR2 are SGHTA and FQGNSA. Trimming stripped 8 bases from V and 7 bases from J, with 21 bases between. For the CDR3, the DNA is TGTGCCAGCGGGTCAGGGGGGAACCTAGATGAGCAGTACTTC. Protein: CASGSGGNLDEQYF.

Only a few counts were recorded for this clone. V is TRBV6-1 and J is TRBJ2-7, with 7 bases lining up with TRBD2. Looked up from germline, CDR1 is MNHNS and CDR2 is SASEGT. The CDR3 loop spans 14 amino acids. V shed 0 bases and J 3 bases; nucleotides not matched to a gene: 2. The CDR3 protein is CASSEAGGVYEQYF. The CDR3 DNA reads TGTGCCAGCAGTGAAGCGGGGGGGGTCTACGAGCAGTACTTC.

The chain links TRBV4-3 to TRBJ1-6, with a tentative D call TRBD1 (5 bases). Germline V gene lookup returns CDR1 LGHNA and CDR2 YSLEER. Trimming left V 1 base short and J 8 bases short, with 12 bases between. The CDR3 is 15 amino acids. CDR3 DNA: TGCGCCAGCAGCCAAGGGGCCCGGGGGGATTCACCCCTCCACTTT. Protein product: CASSQGARGDSPLHF.